These 31 T cell receptor beta chains were all obtained from the same sample, sequenced in a study of shared clonotypes between healthy human individuals. Profiling relied on immunoSEQ multiplex PCR, and the TCRdb table lists in-frame clones only, not all of them. The sample yields over 1.5 million clones, 95% to 99% seen once. The specimen sequenced was naive CD4+ T cells sorted from blood. Subset in this sample: CD45RA+ positively selected. The source of these receptors is a man aged 30-40 years in good health.

The chain couples TRBV18 to TRBJ2-2, with 9 positions matching TRBD2. The CDR3 covers 17 residues. Trimming removed 2 bases from V and 0 bases from J; junction bases left unmatched: 4. Germline CDR1 and CDR2: KGHSH and LQKENI. The CDR3 spells CASSPILAGTNTGELFF. The CDR3 DNA reads TGTGCCAGCTCACCAATCCTAGCGGGAACGAACACCGGGGAGCTGTTTTTT.

The chain combines TRBV9 with TRBJ2-6; 7 positions match TRBD2. The CDR3 extends over 19 amino acids. The germline CDR1 and CDR2 sequences are SGDLS and YYNGEE. Germline trimming cut 3 bases from V and 0 bases from J; bases unmatched to any gene: 12. In DNA form, the CDR3 reads TGTGCCAGCAGCGGACCCTCGGGGGGAGGCAACTCTGGGGCCAACGTCCTGACTTTC. This translates into CASSGPSGGGNSGANVLTF.

J is TRBJ2-3 and V is TRBV7-9; perhaps TRBD2 as D (6 bases). CDR3 size: 16 residues. CDR1 and CDR2 (germline): SEHNR, FQNEAQ (reference sequence). V was trimmed by 1 base and J by 5 bases, leaving 16 bases between them. The CDR3 DNA reads TGTGCCAGCAGCTTAGGAGAAGGGAGGTACCGAGATACGCAGTATTTT. This encodes CASSLGEGRYRDTQYF.

This clone was seen once. This chain uses TRBV4-3 with TRBJ1-2, with 7 bases aligning to TRBD1. CDR1 and CDR2 (germline): LGHNA, YSLEER. Trimming took 0 bases from V and 0 from J; bases not matched to a gene: 4. The CDR3 is 16 residues long. The CDR3 nucleotides read TGCGCCAGCAGCCAAGATGCAGGGGGGACTAACTATGGCTACACCTTC. This codes for CASSQDAGGTNYGYTF.

This chain links TRBV4-3 with TRBJ1-4; a possible D gene is TRBD1 (6 bases). This CDR3 comprises 14 residues. Per germline, CDR1 LGHNA and CDR2 YSLEER. V was cut by 4 bases and J by 7 bases, with 13 bases left in between. DNA of the CDR3: TGCGCCAGCAGCCTGACAGGAACCGGTGAAAAACTGTTTTTT. The encoded protein is CASSLTGTGEKLFF.

J is TRBJ1-4 and V is TRBV5-1; the D gene is possibly TRBD1 (6 bases). V lost 3 bases and J 3 bases, leaving 15 bases between the germline ends. Germline V gives CDR1 SGHRS, CDR2 YFSETQ. The CDR3 sequence is 16 residues long. The CDR3, as DNA: TGCGCCAGCAGCTGGGCTGGGGGGGCTGCTAATGAAAAACTGTTTTTT. It specifies CASSWAGGAANEKLFF.

About this clone: Other DNA sequences in the same sample also yield this CDR3. The chain has TRBV6-5 and TRBJ2-6; a weak D match, TRBD1 (5 bases). CDR3 length: 15 residues. V lost 6 bases and J lost 1, with 10 bases in between. Per the germline V gene, CDR1 is MNHEY and CDR2 is SVGAGI. The CDR3 bases are TGTGCCAGCAGCCCCCAGGGTTCTGGGGCCAACGTCCTGACTTTC. Residues: CASSPQGSGANVLTF.

V and J are TRBV18 and TRBJ1-4; tentative D call: TRBD1 (5 bases). Trimming pared 2 bases from V and 6 bases from J, leaving 16 bases between. The germline V gene has CDR1 KGHSH and CDR2 LQKENI. The CDR3 length is 16 residues. CDR3 loop: CASSPSGGTSYEKLFF. The DNA for the CDR3 is TGTGCCAGCTCACCATCTGGCGGGACCAGCTATGAAAAACTGTTTTTT. Variable domain in full (rest from reference TRBV18 and TRBJ1-4): NAGVMQNPRHLVRRRGQEARLRCSPMKGHSHVYWYRQLPEEGLKFMVYLQKENIIDESGMPKERFSAEFPKEGPSILRIQQVVRGDSAAYFCASSPSGGTSYEKLFFGSGTQLSVL.

The rearrangement links TRBV7-9 to TRBJ2-6; no clear D. Germline V gene lookup returns CDR1 SEHNR and CDR2 FQNEAQ (reference sequence). V was trimmed by 2 bases and J by 7 bases, leaving 6 bases between them. This CDR3 region has 13 residues. The CDR3 loop is CASSLSSANVLTF. CDR3 nucleotide sequence: TGTGCCAGCAGCTTATCATCTGCCAACGTCCTGACTTTC.

The chain has TRBV9 and TRBJ2-5; 7 bases line up with TRBD2. Trimming at V came to 3 bases and at J to 6 bases, leaving 8 bases not matched to a gene. CDR3 length: 14 amino acids. The germline gives CDR1 SGDLS, CDR2 YYNGEE. CDR3 amino acids: CASSGEGTRKTQYF. In DNA, the CDR3 is TGTGCCAGCAGCGGGGAGGGTACTCGAAAGACCCAGTACTTC.

The CDR3 DNA is TGTGCCAGCAGTCACATCCGACAGGGAGGAGAGACCCAGTACTTC. This gives the protein CASSHIRQGGETQYF. The chain has TRBV6-5 and TRBJ2-5; TRBD1 is a possible D gene (7 bases). Trimming cost V 5 bases and J 4 bases, with 17 bases left between them. Germline V gene data show CDR1 as MNHEY and CDR2 as SVGAGI. The CDR3 has 15 residues.

The chain is built from TRBV6-4 and TRBJ1-2, with TRBD1 as a possible D gene (5 bases). Per germline, CDR1 MRHNA and CDR2 SNTAGT. The V end lost 7 bases, the J end lost 2 bases, and 11 bases lay between the germline ends. The CDR3 runs to 13 residues. CDR3 nucleotides: TGTGCCAGCAAAAGGGGATGGAACTATGGCTACACCTTC. Amino acid sequence: CASKRGWNYGYTF.

This clone was detected once. The V and J genes are TRBV11-2 and TRBJ2-1; D is unclear. Germline-derived CDR1 and CDR2 are SGHAT and FQNNGV. CDR3 length: 14 residues. With 0 bases removed from V and 4 bases from J, the gap between germline ends came to 7 bases. CDR3: CASSLDSQYNEQFF. DNA of the CDR3: TGTGCCAGCAGCTTAGACAGCCAGTACAATGAGCAGTTCTTC. The entire variable domain, with the rest obtained from reference TRBV11-2 and TRBJ2-1, is as follows: EAGVAQSPRYKIIEKRQSVAFWCNPISGHATLYWYQQILGQGPKLLIQFQNNGVVDDSQLPKDRFSAERLKGVDSTLKIQPAKLEDSAVYLCASSLDSQYNEQFFGPGTRLTVL.

The chain joins TRBV7-9 to TRBJ2-7; no clear D gene. CDR3 length equals 12 residues. The germline V gene encodes CDR1 SEHNR and CDR2 FQNEAQ (reference sequence). V was clipped by 3 bases and J by 3 bases, with 6 bases between them. The CDR3 DNA is TGTGCCAGCAGCTTTACAATCTACGAGCAGTACTTC. Its protein product is CASSFTIYEQYF.

V gene TRBV5-4 combines with J gene TRBJ1-4, with D hard to call. The CDR3 contains 13 residues. In germline, CDR1 is SGHNT, CDR2 YYREEE (reference sequence). Trimming left V 0 bases short and J 8 bases short, with 8 bases between. Here the CDR3 reads CASSLDLLEKLFF. In nucleotides, the CDR3 is TGTGCCAGCAGCTTGGACTTGTTGGAAAAACTGTTTTTT. Using reference TRBV5-4 and TRBJ1-4 for the parts outside the CDR3, the full variable domain is ETGVTQSPTHLIKTRGQQVTLRCSSQSGHNTVSWYQQALGQGPQFIFQYYREEENGRGNFPPRFSGLQFPNYSSELNVNALELDDSALYLCASSLDLLEKLFFGSGTQLSVL.

The CDR3 sequence: CASSSLAGVDTQYF. Here the CDR3 DNA reads TGTGCCAGCAGTTCACTAGCGGGAGTAGATACGCAGTATTTT. The chain recombines TRBV2 with TRBJ2-3; TRBD2 aligns across 11 bases. In germline, CDR1 is SNHLY, CDR2 FYNNEI. V dropped 5 bases and J dropped 5; count of bases not matched to a gene: 3. This CDR3 comprises 14 residues.

Notes on this clone: Other DNA sequences in the sample encode the same CDR3. The chain is built from TRBV29-1 and TRBJ2-7; TRBD1 agrees at 8 bases. CDR1 and CDR2 from the germline V gene are SQVTM and ANQGSEA. J lost 2 bases, V lost 5 bases, and 2 bases had no gene match. This CDR3 is built from 12 residues. The CDR3 DNA follows: TGCAGCGTTAAGGACAGGGCCTACGAGCAGTACTTC. Amino acids: CSVKDRAYEQYF.

This clone appeared once. The chain uses TRBV7-9 and TRBJ2-7; D is possibly TRBD2 (6 bases). Germline CDR1 and CDR2: SEHNR and FQNEAQ (reference sequence). Trimming pared 0 bases from V and 0 bases from J, leaving 12 bases between. The CDR3 contains 16 residues. CDR3 sequence (DNA): TGTGCCAGCAGCTTAGCGCTTATGGGACTCTCCTACGAGCAGTACTTC. It codes for CASSLALMGLSYEQYF.

The V call is TRBV11-2, the J call TRBJ2-7, with 7 positions matching TRBD1. The CDR3 runs to 16 residues. Germline V lookup: CDR1 SGHAT, CDR2 FQNNGV. V was clipped by 1 base and J by 2 bases; unmatched bases: 8. The CDR3 region has the DNA TGTGCCAGCAGCTTAGTCGAGACAGGGAACACCTACGAGCAGTACTTC. Translating gives CASSLVETGNTYEQYF.

This clone showed up just once. The chain recombines TRBV21-1 with TRBJ1-2. TRBV21-1 is an annotated pseudogene. The length of the CDR3 is 14 residues. The CDR3 is CASSRPCEQYGYTF. The CDR3 DNA reads TGTGCCAGCAGCCGGCCGTGCGAGCAGTATGGCTACACCTTC.

This chain connects TRBV19 to TRBJ2-6; unclear D gene. The CDR3 has 14 residues. With 7 bases removed from V and 2 bases from J, the gap between germline ends came to 9 bases. CDR1 and CDR2 from the germline V gene are LNHDA and SQIVND (reference sequence). CDR3 coding DNA: TGTGCCAGTAAATACCCGGCTGGGGCCAACGTCCTGACTTTC. It specifies CASKYPAGANVLTF.

This clone was seen a single time. This sequence joins TRBV19 and TRBJ2-7; TRBD1 matches 10 bases. In germline, CDR1 is LNHDA, CDR2 SQIVND (reference sequence). Trimming cost V 3 bases and J 3 bases; bases outside gene matches: 5. The CDR3 spans 15 residues. The CDR3, as DNA: TGTGCCAGTAGTATCACCCGGACAGGGGGCTACGAGCAGTACTTC. It encodes CASSITRTGGYEQYF.

CDR3 sequence reads: CASSEDIFETQYF. DNA for the CDR3: TGTGCCAGCAGTGAGGACATTTTCGAGACCCAGTACTTC. The J gene is TRBJ2-5, the V gene TRBV2; tentatively, D is TRBD1 (5 bases). Germline CDR1 reads SNHLY; CDR2 reads FYNNEI. The V gene lost 3 bases and the J gene lost 5 bases, with 10 bases spanning the gap. The CDR3 has 13 amino acids.

V gene TRBV20-1 combines with J gene TRBJ2-3; no definite D call. Germline CDR1 and CDR2: DFQATT and SNEGSKA (reference sequence). This CDR3 contains 11 residues. V lost 6 bases to trimming and J lost 6 bases, with 10 bases between them. CDR3: CSATRLDTQYF. In DNA, the CDR3 is TGCAGTGCCACGAGGTTGGATACGCAGTATTTT.

The chain links TRBV7-6 to TRBJ2-5; D gene uncertain. V was trimmed by 5 bases and J by 0 bases, leaving 10 bases between them. The CDR3 runs to 14 residues. Germline assignment: CDR1 SGHVS and CDR2 FNYEAQ. CDR3: CASSTNPYQETQYF. Written as DNA, the CDR3 is TGTGCCAGCAGCACGAACCCGTACCAAGAGACCCAGTACTTC.

The V call is TRBV7-2, the J call TRBJ1-5, with 8 bases fitting TRBD1. This CDR3 spans 18 amino acids. Germline lookup yields CDR1 SGHTA and CDR2 FQGNSA. V shed 4 bases and J 0 bases; nucleotides not matched to a gene: 11. CDR3 residues: CASSSRTGFPNSNQPQHF. CDR3 bases: TGTGCCAGCAGCTCCCGGACAGGGTTTCCCAATAGCAATCAGCCCCAGCATTTT.

This chain connects TRBV2 to TRBJ2-6, with D uncertain. CDR3 length: 15 residues. Per germline, CDR1 SNHLY and CDR2 FYNNEI. Trimming left V 3 bases short and J 2 bases short, with 8 bases between. The CDR3 sequence is CASSDANPGANVLTF. The CDR3 DNA is TGTGCCAGCAGTGATGCAAACCCTGGGGCCAACGTCCTGACTTTC.

To note about this clone: This CDR3 is also generated by other DNA sequences in the sample. The rearrangement links TRBV5-1 to TRBJ2-1; TRBD2 matches 12 bases. Germline values: CDR1 SGHRS, CDR2 YFSETQ. The CDR3 is 15 amino acids. V was pared by 4 bases and J by 5 bases, with 4 bases of the junction left unmatched. For the CDR3, the DNA is TGCGCCAGCAGCGCGGGACTAGCGGGCAACAATGAGCAGTTCTTC. Translating it yields CASSAGLAGNNEQFF.

The chain recombines TRBV6-5 with TRBJ1-2, with unresolved D. The germline CDR1 and CDR2 sequences are MNHEY and SVGAGI. The CDR3 sequence is 12 residues long. V lost 5 bases, J lost 4 bases, and 8 bases lay in between. The chain's CDR3 is CASSGVPYGYTF. The CDR3 nucleotides are TGTGCCAGCAGTGGGGTTCCCTATGGCTACACCTTC.

V and J are TRBV28 and TRBJ2-7; D could derive from TRBD1 or TRBD2 (5 bases each). The V gene lost 4 bases and the J gene lost 3 bases, with 22 bases spanning the gap. The germline CDR1 and CDR2 sequences are MDHEN and SYDVKM. The length of the CDR3 is 17 residues. CDR3 sequence (DNA): TGTGCCAGCAGTTCACGGTTGGGGAGAGGGACGGTCTACGAGCAGTACTTC. It is translated as CASSSRLGRGTVYEQYF.

In the case of this clone: Additional DNA sequences in this sample encode the identical CDR3. The chain uses TRBV9 and TRBJ2-2, with TRBD1 matching 8 bases. Per the germline V gene, CDR1 is SGDLS and CDR2 is YYNGEE. The V and J ends lost 4 bases and 5 bases, in that order; junction bases with no gene match: 4. The CDR3 is made up of 14 amino acids. The CDR3 sequence is CASSLRTGTGELFF. DNA for the CDR3: TGTGCCAGCAGCCTCCGGACAGGGACCGGGGAGCTGTTTTTT.